This TCR beta chain was observed in a study of ipilimumab plus nivolumab after autologous stem cell transplantation. Assay used: immunoSEQ multiplex PCR; TCRdb lists only in-frame clones, some missing. The data show fewer than 95,000 clones, 75% to 85% seen once. Germline V gene lookup returns CDR1 MGHRA and CDR2 YSYEKL. This CDR3 spans 15 amino acids. The V end lost 3 bases, the J end lost 7 bases, and 16 bases lay between the germline ends. The chain uses TRBV4-1 and TRBJ2-1, with D possibly matching TRBD2 (5 bases). The source of this sequence is a male donor with diffuse large B-cell lymphoma. The sequencing here drew on PBMCs, taken in a trial of ipilimumab plus nivolumab as post-transplant consolidation. The CDR3 loop reads CASSQVPPRGNEQFF. CDR3 DNA: TGCGCCAGCAGCCAGGTCCCTCCTCGAGGGAATGAGCAGTTCTTC.